The T cell receptor beta chain under discussion was sequenced for a study of Ad26.COV2.S vaccination and SARS-CoV-2 variants. Treatment here: around 19 received Ad26.COV2.S at low or high dose, single or two shots; five or six received placebo; per-sample allocation not given. Collection of the samples took place on day 63 after the first injection of vaccine or placebo. TCRdb's copy holds only in-frame clones and misses some; the assay was immunoSEQ multiplex PCR. Among about 350,000 clones listed, about 88% were seen once. CDR3 length: 14 residues. The V gene's germline CDR1 is SGDLS and CDR2 YYNGEE. V lost 4 bases and J 8 bases, leaving 17 bases between the germline ends.

This clonotype originated in a person aged 18-60 years who received the Ad26.COV2.S COVID-19 vaccine or a placebo. This chain joins TRBV9 and TRBJ2-3; D gene uncertain. The input for sequencing was peripheral blood, taken in a trial of Ad26.COV2.S vaccine versus placebo. The CDR3 region is CASSRSPEAITQYF. The CDR3 DNA sequence: TGTGCCAGCAGCCGCTCCCCCGAGGCCATTACGCAGTATTTT.